A selection of T cell receptor beta chains follows, all from one sample in a study of persistence of HIV-infected CD4 T cells. Data came from immunoSEQ multiplex PCR; TCRdb stores just in-frame clones and leaves some out. The top ten hold about 2% of the sample, which has around 9,200 clones, approximately 86% seen once. What these receptors recognize is not known. Sequencing was performed on CD4+ T cells sorted from PBMCs after roughly 18-hour stimulation, taken from a patient who received antiretroviral therapy. The receptors were sampled from an adult woman with HIV who was CMV-seropositive. Both conserved end residues are trimmed from each CDR3.

j_call: TRBJ1-4
v_call: TRBV6-1
cdr3_aa: ASSDVRTNEKLF

j_call: TRBJ1-5
v_call: TRBV2
cdr3_aa: ASSGLSNQPQH

j_call: TRBJ2-7
v_call: TRBV7-8
cdr3_aa: ASSLNGQGAYEQY

j_call: TRBJ2-1
v_call: TRBV3-1/TRBV3-2
cdr3_aa: ASSQGSGLVQDEQF

j_call: TRBJ1-5
v_call: TRBV30
cdr3_aa: AWSALNNRNQPQH

j_call: TRBJ1-4
v_call: TRBV14
cdr3_aa: ASSQVRRSTNEKLF

j_call: TRBJ1-1
v_call: TRBV5-6
cdr3_aa: ASRKNTEAF

j_call: TRBJ2-5
v_call: TRBV9
cdr3_aa: ASSPRTGGAETQY

j_call: TRBJ1-2
v_call: TRBV2
cdr3_aa: ASIIGTGNYGYT

j_call: TRBJ1-1
v_call: TRBV19
cdr3_aa: ATSENTEAF

j_call: TRBJ2-1
v_call: TRBV3-1/TRBV3-2
cdr3_aa: ASSQDPGGGTEQF

j_call: TRBJ2-7
v_call: TRBV2
cdr3_aa: ASSEARAFFSYEQY

j_call: TRBJ1-1
v_call: TRBV30
cdr3_aa: AWSGDRDAF

j_call: TRBJ1-1
v_call: TRBV11-3
cdr3_aa: ASSLESGQNGRAEAF

j_call: TRBJ2-7
v_call: TRBV5-8
cdr3_aa: ASTLGQGVYEQY

j_call: TRBJ1-3
v_call: TRBV11-3
cdr3_aa: ASSLVGHTIY

j_call: TRBJ2-3
v_call: TRBV19
cdr3_aa: ASSTSAGYTDTQY

j_call: TRBJ2-7
v_call: TRBV7-2
cdr3_aa: ASSEGTGGSYEQY

j_call: TRBJ1-2
v_call: TRBV2
cdr3_aa: ASSVSWDSRGYT

j_call: TRBJ1-1
v_call: TRBV7-9
cdr3_aa: ASSLSRVGNTEAF

j_call: TRBJ1-2
v_call: TRBV28
cdr3_aa: ASSLSPAYGYT

j_call: TRBJ1-2
v_call: TRBV29-1
cdr3_aa: SVANQQGAGGYT

j_call: TRBJ1-1
v_call: TRBV5-6
cdr3_aa: ASSYLDRDTEAF

j_call: TRBJ1-1
v_call: TRBV7-2
cdr3_aa: ASSRTGGWMNTEAF

j_call: TRBJ1-2
v_call: TRBV24-1
cdr3_aa: ATSDLSTDNEYGYT

j_call: TRBJ1-1
v_call: TRBV3-1/TRBV3-2
cdr3_aa: ASSQRQAAF

j_call: TRBJ1-2
v_call: TRBV10-3
cdr3_aa: AINDRGLSGRRINYGYT

j_call: TRBJ1-2
v_call: TRBV11-1
cdr3_aa: ASSLGRDGYT

j_call: TRBJ2-1
v_call: TRBV2
cdr3_aa: ASAGTSGSLYNEQF